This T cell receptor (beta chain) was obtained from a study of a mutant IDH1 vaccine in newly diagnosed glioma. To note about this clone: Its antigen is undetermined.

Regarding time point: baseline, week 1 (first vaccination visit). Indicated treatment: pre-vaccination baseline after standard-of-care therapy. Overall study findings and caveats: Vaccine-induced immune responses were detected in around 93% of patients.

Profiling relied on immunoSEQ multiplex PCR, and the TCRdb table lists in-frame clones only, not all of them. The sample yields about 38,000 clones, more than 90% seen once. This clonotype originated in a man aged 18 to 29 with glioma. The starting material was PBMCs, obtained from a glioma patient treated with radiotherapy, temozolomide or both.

In nucleotides, the CDR3 is TGTGCCAGCAGCTTAGCCGCGACAGGCTACAATGAGCAGTTCTTC. Its translation is CASSLAATGYNEQFF. The chain joins TRBV7-9 to TRBJ2-1, with a weak D call TRBD1 (6 bases). V gave up 0 bases and J gave up 3 bases, with 9 bases separating them. This CDR3 spans 15 amino acids. From germline, CDR1 is SEHNR and CDR2 FQNEAQ (reference sequence).